The 23 T cell receptor beta chains presented below share a single source sample, sequenced in a study of tumor-infiltrating lymphocytes in primary liver carcinoma. The source of the blood RNA was unsorted whole blood, and germline DNA was extracted as well. Production of TCR beta cDNA used approximately 0.45 ug total RNA together with a constant-region primer. Employing slightly modified ARM-PCR, three nested multiplex PCR rounds were run, and these gave rise to the TCR beta libraries. PCR rounds one and two used TRBV1-TRBV30 forward primers with a C-beta reverse primer for about 11 cycles each. TCRdb recomputed calls from the multiplex PCR reads with MiXCR, one row per CDR3 protein. Of some 180,000 distinct CDR3 sequences listed, about 55% are singletons. Sequencing was performed on peripheral blood. These receptors all stem from a man aged 40-49 years with primary liver carcinoma and hepatitis B virus infection.

The V and J genes are TRBV12-3 or TRBV12-4 and TRBJ2-3; D might be TRBD2 (6 bases). The CDR3 spans 14 residues. Trimming removed 0 bases from V and 6 bases from J, with 10 bases in between. CDR3 bases: TGTGCCAGCAGTTTAGCGGAGGGTTCCGATACGCAGTATTTT. It specifies CASSLAEGSDTQYF.

To note about this clonotype: The conserved closing phenylalanine or tryptophan is absent in this CDR3, likely reflecting a read error. This chain uses TRBV11-2 with TRBJ2-5; 7 nucleotides match TRBD2. Germline CDR1 SGHAT, CDR2 FQNNGV. V trimming: 1 base; J trimming: 4 bases; junction bases outside the gene matches: 6. The CDR3 length is 15 residues. CDR3 sequence (DNA): TGTGCCAGCAGCTTAGTTGCGGGGGATAGAGAGACCCAGTACCTC. Translation gives CASSLVAGDRETQYL.

A remark on this clonotype: Germline and junction disagree at one end, which may indicate a read error. The chain employs TRBV11-1 and TRBJ2-3; 9 nucleotides agree with TRBD2. This CDR3 has 16 amino acids. Germline V gene data show CDR1 as SGHAT and CDR2 as FQDESV (reference sequence). The CDR3: CAGSRGVAGAGGTQYF. CDR3 in DNA: TGTGCCGGCAGCCGGGGGGTAGCGGGAGCAGGAGGTACGCAGTATTTT. Drawing the rest from reference TRBV11-1 and TRBJ2-3, the complete variable domain is EAEVAQSPRYKITEKSQAVAFWCDPISGHATLYWYRQILGQGPELLVQFQDESVVDDSQLPKDRFSAERLKGVDSTLKIQPAELGDSAMYLCAGSRGVAGAGGTQYFGPGTRLTVL.

The sample holds a few counts of this clonotype. The rearrangement links TRBV6-6 to TRBJ2-1; 8 bases line up with TRBD2. V dropped 3 bases and J dropped 10; count of bases not matched to a gene: 5. The germline V gene has CDR1 MNHNY and CDR2 SVGAGI (reference sequence). The CDR3 spans 13 residues. The CDR3, as DNA: TGTGCCAGCAGTTATCTCGGCGGGAGGGAGCAGTTCTTC. Its translation: CASSYLGGREQFF.

Note on this clonotype: One junction end disagrees with the germline gene, perhaps due to a read error. The chain joins TRBV6-1 to TRBJ2-7; 10 bases are shared with TRBD2. This CDR3 has 16 amino acids. Germline lookup yields CDR1 MNHNS and CDR2 SASEGT. The CDR3 sequence is CDSSEVEREGSYEQYF. DNA of the CDR3: TGTGACAGCAGTGAAGTGGAGCGGGAGGGCTCTTACGAGCAGTACTTC.

Worth noting for this clonotype: The junction departs from germline at one end; a sequencing error may be responsible. The chain joins TRBV6-5 to TRBJ1-1, with D perhaps matching TRBD1 (5 bases). Looked up from germline, CDR1 is MNHEY and CDR2 is SVGAGI. CDR3 length: 13 amino acids. CDR3 sequence: CTSSYSNGAEAFF. The CDR3 region has the DNA TGTACCAGCAGTTACTCGAACGGGGCCGAAGCTTTCTTT.

This clonotype occurred a few times. The genes are TRBV4-1 and TRBJ1-1; D call uncertain. The CDR3 spans 15 residues. Trimming stripped 0 bases from V and 4 bases from J, with 12 bases between. Germline CDR1 MGHRA, CDR2 YSYEKL. In DNA form, the CDR3 reads TGCGCCAGCAGCCAAGATCAAGGGTCTGGCACTGAAGCTTTCTTT. Protein sequence: CASSQDQGSGTEAFF.

Comments on this clonotype: A read error may account for a junction end that differs from germline. This chain uses TRBV6-6 with TRBJ2-1; 7 bases agree with TRBD2. Germline CDR1 and CDR2: MNHNY and SVGAGI (reference sequence). The CDR3 consists of 13 residues. Here the CDR3 reads CASLPSGMGEQLF. CDR3 DNA: TGTGCCAGCCTCCCGAGCGGGATGGGTGAGCAGCTCTTC.

As concerns this clonotype: A read error may account for a junction end that differs from germline. The CDR3: CASSRGLAGNDQFF. The CDR3 DNA sequence: TGTGCCAGCAGCAGGGGACTAGCAGGCAATGACCAGTTCTTC. This chain joins TRBV11-3 and TRBJ2-1; 9 bases are shared with TRBD2. Germline V CDR1 and CDR2: SGHNT, YENEEA. The CDR3 spans 14 residues.

This clonotype appeared a few times. A much larger clonotype is one base distant, so this may be a read error. This chain joins TRBV11-2 and TRBJ2-5, with TRBD1 as a possible D gene (6 bases). Per germline, CDR1 SGHAT and CDR2 FQNNGV. This CDR3 region has 15 residues. The CDR3 bases are TGTGCCAGCAGCCCGAAGCCACAGGGTAAAGAGACCCAGCACTTC. Protein product: CASSPKPQGKETQHF.

The chain uses TRBV6-1 and TRBJ2-5; 12 positions agree with TRBD1. J gave up 5 bases and V 6 bases, and 10 bases lay outside the gene matches. The CDR3 runs to 16 residues. Germline CDR1 is MNHNS and CDR2 is SASEGT. The CDR3 here is CASSNSGQGAGETQYF. CDR3 in DNA: TGTGCCAGCAGCAACTCGGGACAGGGGGCGGGGGAGACCCAGTACTTC.

The chain is built from TRBV2 and TRBJ1-1, with a tentative D call TRBD1 (5 bases). CDR3 length: 12 residues. The germline CDR1 and CDR2 sequences are SNHLY and FYNNEI. V shed 11 bases and J shed 1 base, with 11 bases lying between them. The CDR3 is CAFSRGNTEAFF. In DNA, the CDR3 is TGTGCCTTTAGTAGGGGGAACACTGAAGCTTTCTTT.

The rearrangement links TRBV5-4 to TRBJ1-1, with a possible D match to TRBD1 (6 bases). V lost 6 bases to trimming and J lost 1 base, with 19 bases between them. This CDR3 spans 16 amino acids. Germline V CDR1 and CDR2: SGHNT, YYREEE (reference sequence). CDR3 sequence reads: CASTFGSGTRNTEAFF. CDR3 bases: TGTGCCAGCACCTTTGGTTCCGGGACAAGGAACACTGAAGCTTTCTTT.

The V and J genes are TRBV28 and TRBJ2-3, with TRBD1 matching over 12 bases. Germline trimming cut 6 bases from V and 4 bases from J; bases unmatched to any gene: 14. The CDR3 has 18 amino acids. The germline V gene encodes CDR1 MDHEN and CDR2 SYDVKM. The CDR3, as DNA: TGTGCCAGCAGGCTCCGGGACAGGGGGCGTCAGGGACCAGATACGCAGTATTTT. It is translated as CASRLRDRGRQGPDTQYF.

As regards this clonotype: At one of its ends the junction is not consistent with the germline gene, which may arise from a read error. The gene calls are TRBV11-2 and TRBJ2-1; D perhaps matches TRBD1 (5 bases). The CDR3 consists of 15 residues. Germline loops: CDR1 SGHAT, CDR2 FQNNGV. CDR3 sequence: CASSLPSTAPNEQFF. The DNA of the CDR3 is TGTGCGAGCAGCTTACCTTCGACAGCCCCCAATGAGCAGTTCTTC.

The CDR3 coding sequence is TGTGCCAGCAGTTACTCCCGGACTAGCGGGATCTACGAGCAGTACTTC. This encodes CASSYSRTSGIYEQYF. The chain uses TRBV6-5 and TRBJ2-7, with 12 bases matching TRBD2. Per the germline V gene, CDR1 is MNHEY and CDR2 is SVGAGI. This CDR3 contains 16 residues. V was pared by 0 bases and J by 3 bases, with 3 bases of the junction left unmatched.

V and J are TRBV6-5 and TRBJ2-6; 10 nucleotides match TRBD2. Germline V lookup: CDR1 MNHEY, CDR2 SVGAGI. The CDR3 runs to 18 residues. J lost 0 bases, V lost 5 bases, and 7 bases had no gene match. CDR3 DNA: TGTGCCAGCAGTCTTCGACTAGCGGGCCGCTCTGGGGCCAACGTCCTGACTTTC. Translating it yields CASSLRLAGRSGANVLTF.

This clonotype was detected only a few times. The gene calls are TRBV29-1 and TRBJ2-3; TRBD1 agrees at 10 bases. The CDR3 covers 17 residues. CDR1 and CDR2 (germline): SQVTM, ANQGSEA. V dropped 3 bases and J dropped 4; count of bases not matched to a gene: 13. This CDR3 is CSVDTFGAGQGADTQYF. The CDR3 DNA reads as TGCAGCGTTGACACGTTTGGGGCAGGACAGGGGGCAGATACGCAGTATTTT.

This clonotype was counted ten times or more. V and J are TRBV11-2 and TRBJ2-5; no reliable D call. Germline values: CDR1 SGHAT, CDR2 FQNNGV. Trimming stripped 4 bases from V and 5 bases from J, with 11 bases between. CDR3 length equals 13 residues. The CDR3 sequence is CASSSGVRETQYF. CDR3 nucleotides: TGTGCCAGCAGCTCCGGAGTAAGGGAGACCCAGTACTTC.

In regard to this clonotype: The junction shows a germline mismatch at one end, possibly a read error. The rearrangement links TRBV28 to TRBJ2-7, with TRBD2 matching over 8 bases. Germline values: CDR1 MDHEN, CDR2 SYDVKM. This CDR3 has 16 amino acids. The CDR3 coding sequence is TGTGCCAGCAGTTTTTCCCGGGGGGGTCAAGCCTACGAGCACTACTTC. This sequence encodes CASSFSRGGQAYEHYF.

To note about this clonotype: A much more abundant neighbour one base away suggests this may be a read error. The rearrangement links TRBV6-5 to TRBJ2-7, with D perhaps TRBD1 (5 bases). V gave up 6 bases and J gave up 6 bases, with 18 bases separating them. The germline CDR1 and CDR2 sequences are MNHEY and SVGAGI. This CDR3 region has 14 residues. CDR3 sequence (DNA): TGTGCCAGCAGCCCTGACCCGACAGTAGGCGAGCAGTACTTC. The encoded protein is CASSPDPTVGEQYF.

The chain links TRBV30 to TRBJ1-5; 7 bases fit TRBD1. Germline V gene data show CDR1 as GTSNPN and CDR2 as SVGIG (reference sequence). The CDR3 consists of 16 residues. The ends lost 1 base at V and 6 bases at J; junction bases unmatched: 12. In DNA form, the CDR3 reads TGTGCCTGGAGTGAAATAGGGAGGGGGCGCGCTCAGCCCCAGCATTTT. Amino acid sequence: CAWSEIGRGRAQPQHF. The complete variable domain, with remaining parts taken from reference TRBV30 and TRBJ1-5, reads SQTIHQWPATLVQPVGSPLSLECTVEGTSNPNLYWYRQAAGRGLQLLFYSVGIGQISSEVPQNLSASRPQDRQFILSSKKLLLSDSGFYLCAWSEIGRGRAQPQHFGDGTRLSIL.

The J gene is TRBJ2-3, the V gene TRBV11-2; 7 bases fit TRBD2. The V gene's germline CDR1 is SGHAT and CDR2 FQNNGV. J gave up 15 bases and V 3 bases, and 18 bases lay outside the gene matches. The CDR3 contains 15 residues. Here the CDR3 DNA reads TGTGCCAGCAGCTTTTCCCGGGACTACACAGATATGCAATATTTT. It is translated as CASSFSRDYTDMQYF.